This T cell receptor beta chain comes out of a study of control samples from healthy donors and cancer patients. Germline V gene data show CDR1 as SGDLS and CDR2 as YYNGEE. The CDR3 sequence is 12 residues long. The germline V and J ends were trimmed by 5 bases and 10 bases, with 13 bases remaining between them. Assay used: immunoSEQ multiplex PCR; TCRdb lists only in-frame clones, some missing. Among 160,000 or so clones listed, just under 95% were seen once. V gene TRBV9 combines with J gene TRBJ2-1; D unresolved. This clonotype was sampled from a woman between 40 and 55 years old in good health. Sequenced sample: blood. CDR3 nucleotides: TGTGCCAGCAGGCGAGAGATTGGGGAGCAGTTCTTC. Protein sequence: CASRREIGEQFF.